The text below deals with one T cell receptor (beta chain). This specimen belongs to a study of T-cell memory formation after mild COVID-19. TCRdb processed the 5' RACE reads anew with MiXCR; each CDR3 protein has one entry. The table records approximately 440,000 distinct CDR3 sequences, around 20% of them present only once. The sequence came from an adult woman who had mild COVID-19 (a few samples of this study predate the infection). Cell type and time point are not known. The specimen sequenced was PBMCs or a T cell subset sorted from them (not recorded which).

The CDR3 here is CASSDRVEAFF. The CDR3 DNA reads as TGTGCCAGCAGTGACAGGGTTGAGGCTTTCTTT. This rearrangement joins TRBV6-1 to TRBJ1-1; D may be TRBD1 (5 bases). The CDR3 extends over 11 amino acids. Trimming shortened V by 3 bases and J by 11 bases, and 10 bases separated the two germline ends. Germline CDR1 MNHNS, CDR2 SASEGT.